This T cell receptor beta chain appears in the sequencing data of a study of blood T cell repertoires in COVID-19. Overall study: Acute-phase and convalescent COVID-19 samples originated in the United States, Italy and Spain.

Original methodology: The assay estimated nucleated cells by amplifying reference gene primers. Method: immunoSEQ multiplex PCR; TCRdb's copy keeps in-frame clones and lacks some. The V and J calls and clone size were taken over from that table, and D and trimming were inferred from the DNA. The data show some 250,000 clones, 91% seen once. Germline CDR1 reads MGHRA; CDR2 reads YSYEKL. The CDR3 spans 18 residues. V lost 1 base to trimming and J lost 4 bases, with 22 bases between them. The sequenced sample was PBMCs or T cells enriched from blood (not recorded which). V is TRBV4-1 and J is TRBJ1-2, with a tentative D call TRBD1 (5 bases). The sequence derives from a human donor in a cohort exposed to, infected with or recovered from COVID-19 (not recorded which). The donor label of this sample is uncertain. The CDR3 loop reads CASSQATGGPRALYGYTF. The DNA for the CDR3 is TGCGCCAGCAGCCAAGCCACGGGGGGACCTCGAGCCCTCTATGGCTACACCTTC.